The entry below describes one T cell receptor (beta chain). TCRdb analysed the 5' RACE reads with MiXCR anew, one entry per CDR3 protein. Of a few thousand distinct CDR3 sequences listed, around 8% are singletons. The source of the sample is a study of spatial heterogeneity in lung cancer. Time point in this sample: sample taken at primary tumor resection. Donors were approximately 70 untreated early-stage non-small cell lung cancer patients. Tumor, nontumor lung or frozen PBMC supplied whole RNA, sequenced without sorting. Germline V CDR1 and CDR2: LNHDA, SQIVND (reference sequence). Trimming took 1 base from V and 5 from J; bases not matched to a gene: 4. The CDR3 consists of 14 residues.

The chain employs TRBV19 and TRBJ2-5, with 7 bases matching TRBD2. This TCR was recovered from a male donor with early-stage non-small cell lung cancer. Source: normal lung tissue next to the tumor, taken at surgery. The CDR3 protein is CASSIGKRDETQYF. The CDR3 DNA sequence: TGTGCCAGTAGTATAGGAAAGCGGGACGAGACCCAGTACTTC.